This T cell receptor (beta chain) was sequenced during a study of CD8 T cells in Susac syndrome. General observations from the study: The study recognized that its TCR sequencing and HLA analysis covered a relatively small number of individuals.

CDR3 size: 15 residues. V lost 2 bases to trimming and J lost 2 bases; unmatched junction nucleotides: 3. The germline gives CDR1 KGHSH, CDR2 LQKENI. About this clonotype: Its antigen is still unknown.

Reverse transcription of roughly 0.5 to 1 ug RNA was carried out with random hexamers. TCRdb passed the immunoSEQ multiplex PCR reads through MiXCR, listing each CDR3 protein once. This repertoire shows around 170,000 distinct CDR3 sequences, approximately 96% found once; its top ten account for 0.098%. The sequenced material came from CD4+ T cells from PBMCs. V is TRBV18 and J is TRBJ1-5; 7 nucleotides agree with TRBD1. The clonotype originates from a human donor with Susac syndrome. CDR3 nucleotides: TGTGCCAGCTCACCAGGAGACAGGGGCAATCAGCCCCAGCATTTT. It yields the protein CASSPGDRGNQPQHF. The full variable domain, in which reference TRBV18 and TRBJ1-5 provide the parts outside the CDR3, is NAGVMQNPRHLVRRRGQEARLRCSPMKGHSHVYWYRQLPEEGLKFMVYLQKENIIDESGMPKERFSAEFPKEGPSILRIQQVVRGDSAAYFCASSPGDRGNQPQHFGDGTRLSIL.